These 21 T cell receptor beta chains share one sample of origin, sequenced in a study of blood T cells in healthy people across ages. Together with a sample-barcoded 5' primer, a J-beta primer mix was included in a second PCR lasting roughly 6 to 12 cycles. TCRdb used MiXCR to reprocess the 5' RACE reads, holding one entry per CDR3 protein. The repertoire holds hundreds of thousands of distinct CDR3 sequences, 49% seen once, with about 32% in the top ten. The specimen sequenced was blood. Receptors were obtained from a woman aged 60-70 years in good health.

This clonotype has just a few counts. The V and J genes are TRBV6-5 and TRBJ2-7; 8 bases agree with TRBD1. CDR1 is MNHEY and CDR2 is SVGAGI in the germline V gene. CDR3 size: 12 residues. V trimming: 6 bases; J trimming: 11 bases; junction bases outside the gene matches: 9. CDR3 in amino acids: CASSNTGGGEYF. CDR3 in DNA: TGTGCCAGCAGCAACACAGGGGGTGGCGAGTACTTC.

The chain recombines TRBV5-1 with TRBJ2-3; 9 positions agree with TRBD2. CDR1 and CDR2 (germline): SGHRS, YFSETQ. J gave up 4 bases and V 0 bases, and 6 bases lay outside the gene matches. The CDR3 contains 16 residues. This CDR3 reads CASSLGLAVISDTQYF. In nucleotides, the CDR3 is TGCGCCAGCAGCTTGGGACTAGCGGTTATATCAGATACGCAGTATTTT.

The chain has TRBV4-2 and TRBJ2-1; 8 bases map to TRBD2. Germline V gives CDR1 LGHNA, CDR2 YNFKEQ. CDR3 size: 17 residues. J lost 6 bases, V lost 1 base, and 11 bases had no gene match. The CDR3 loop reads CASSQVGGSGIRNEQFF. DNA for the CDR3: TGTGCCAGCAGCCAAGTAGGGGGTAGCGGGATTCGCAATGAGCAGTTCTTC.

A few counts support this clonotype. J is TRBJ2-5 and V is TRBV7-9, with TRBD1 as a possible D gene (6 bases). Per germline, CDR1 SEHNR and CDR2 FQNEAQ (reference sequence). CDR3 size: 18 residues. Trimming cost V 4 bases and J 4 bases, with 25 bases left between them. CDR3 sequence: CASSSQRTVIRDRETQYF. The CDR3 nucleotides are TGTGCCAGCAGCTCCCAGCGGACAGTAATAAGGGACCGAGAGACCCAGTACTTC.

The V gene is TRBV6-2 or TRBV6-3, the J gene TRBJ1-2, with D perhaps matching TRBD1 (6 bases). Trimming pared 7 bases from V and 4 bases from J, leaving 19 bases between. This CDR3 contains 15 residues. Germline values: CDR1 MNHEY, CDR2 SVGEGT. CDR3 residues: CASIPQGLHSYGYTF. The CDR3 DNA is TGTGCCAGCATTCCGCAGGGGTTACATAGCTATGGCTACACCTTC.

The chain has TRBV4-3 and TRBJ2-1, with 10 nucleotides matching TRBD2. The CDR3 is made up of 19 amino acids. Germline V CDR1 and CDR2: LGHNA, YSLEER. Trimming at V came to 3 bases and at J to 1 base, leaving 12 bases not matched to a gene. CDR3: CASSHSTGLATPSYNEQFF. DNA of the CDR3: TGCGCCAGCAGCCACTCGACGGGACTAGCGACCCCATCCTACAATGAGCAGTTCTTC.

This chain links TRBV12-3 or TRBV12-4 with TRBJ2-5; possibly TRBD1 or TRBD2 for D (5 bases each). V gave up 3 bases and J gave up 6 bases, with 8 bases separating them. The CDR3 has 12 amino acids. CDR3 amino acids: CASSFGGKTQYF. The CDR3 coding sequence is TGTGCCAGCAGTTTTGGGGGAAAGACCCAGTACTTC.

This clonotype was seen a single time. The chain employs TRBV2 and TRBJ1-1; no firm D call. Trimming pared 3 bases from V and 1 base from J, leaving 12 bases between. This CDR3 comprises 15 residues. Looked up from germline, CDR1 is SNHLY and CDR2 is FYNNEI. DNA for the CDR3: TGTGCCAGCAGTGACAAAAGCGCGGGGAACACTGAAGCTTTCTTT. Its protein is CASSDKSAGNTEAFF.

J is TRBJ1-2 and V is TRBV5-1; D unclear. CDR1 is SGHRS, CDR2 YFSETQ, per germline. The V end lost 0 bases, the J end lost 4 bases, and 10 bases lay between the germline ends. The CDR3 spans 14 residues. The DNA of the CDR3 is TGCGCCAGCAGCTTGGACGCCGGTCGCTATGGCTACACCTTC. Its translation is CASSLDAGRYGYTF. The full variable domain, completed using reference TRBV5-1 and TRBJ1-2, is KAGVTQTPRYLIKTRGQQVTLSCSPISGHRSVSWYQQTPGQGLQFLFEYFSETQRNKGNFPGRFSGRQFSNSRSEMNVSTLELGDSALYLCASSLDAGRYGYTFGSGTRLTVV.

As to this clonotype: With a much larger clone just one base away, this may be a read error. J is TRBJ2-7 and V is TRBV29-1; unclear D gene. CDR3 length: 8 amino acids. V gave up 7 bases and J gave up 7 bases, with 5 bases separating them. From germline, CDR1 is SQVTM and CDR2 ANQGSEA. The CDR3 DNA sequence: TGCAGCGCCGGTGAGCAGTACTTC. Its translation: CSAGEQYF.

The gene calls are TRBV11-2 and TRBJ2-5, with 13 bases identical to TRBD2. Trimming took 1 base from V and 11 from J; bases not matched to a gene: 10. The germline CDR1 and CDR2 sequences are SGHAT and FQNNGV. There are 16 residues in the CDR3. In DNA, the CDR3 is TGTGCCAGCAGCTTAGCCCGGACTAGCGGGAGAGGTGAGCAGTACTTC. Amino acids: CASSLARTSGRGEQYF. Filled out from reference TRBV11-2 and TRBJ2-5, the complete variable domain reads EAGVAQSPRYKIIEKRQSVAFWCNPISGHATLYWYQQILGQGPKLLIQFQNNGVVDDSQLPKDRFSAERLKGVDSTLKIQPAKLEDSAVYLCASSLARTSGRGEQYFGPGTRLLVL.

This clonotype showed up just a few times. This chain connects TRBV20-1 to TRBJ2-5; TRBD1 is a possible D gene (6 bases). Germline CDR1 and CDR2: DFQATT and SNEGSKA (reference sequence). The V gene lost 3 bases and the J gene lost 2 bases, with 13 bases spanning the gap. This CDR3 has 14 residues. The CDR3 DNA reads TGCAGTGCTAGGTGGAGTCAGGGGCAAGAGACCCAGTACTTC. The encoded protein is CSARWSQGQETQYF.

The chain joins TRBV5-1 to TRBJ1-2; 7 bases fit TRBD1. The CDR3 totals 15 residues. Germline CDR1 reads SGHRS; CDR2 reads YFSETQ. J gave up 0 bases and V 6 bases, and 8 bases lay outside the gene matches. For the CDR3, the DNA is TGCGCCAGCACCCTGGGCGGGACAGCTAACTATGGCTACACCTTC. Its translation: CASTLGGTANYGYTF.

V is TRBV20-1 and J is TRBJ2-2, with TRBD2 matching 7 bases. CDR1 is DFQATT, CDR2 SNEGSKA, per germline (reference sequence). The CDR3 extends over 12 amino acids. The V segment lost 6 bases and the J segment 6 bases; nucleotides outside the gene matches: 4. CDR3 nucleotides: TGCAGTGCCAGGGAGGGACCCGGGGAGCTGTTTTTT. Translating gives CSAREGPGELFF.

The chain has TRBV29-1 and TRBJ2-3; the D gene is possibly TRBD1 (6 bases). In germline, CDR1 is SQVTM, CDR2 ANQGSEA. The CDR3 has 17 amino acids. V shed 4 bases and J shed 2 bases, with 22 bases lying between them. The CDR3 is CSVAPFQSSGDTDTQYF. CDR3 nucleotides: TGCAGCGTTGCGCCCTTTCAGTCGTCAGGGGACACAGATACGCAGTATTTT.

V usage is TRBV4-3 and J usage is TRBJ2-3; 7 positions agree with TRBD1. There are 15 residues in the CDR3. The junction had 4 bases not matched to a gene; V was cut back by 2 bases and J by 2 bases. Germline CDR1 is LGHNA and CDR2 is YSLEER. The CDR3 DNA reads TGCGCCAGCAGCCAACAGGGGGACCCCACAGATACGCAGTATTTT. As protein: CASSQQGDPTDTQYF.

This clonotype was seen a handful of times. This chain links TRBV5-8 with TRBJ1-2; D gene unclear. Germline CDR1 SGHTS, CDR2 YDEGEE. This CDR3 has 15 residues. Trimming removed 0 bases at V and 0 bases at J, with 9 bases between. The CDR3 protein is CASSLASGANYGYTF. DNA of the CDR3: TGTGCCAGCAGCTTGGCGTCAGGAGCTAACTATGGCTACACCTTC.

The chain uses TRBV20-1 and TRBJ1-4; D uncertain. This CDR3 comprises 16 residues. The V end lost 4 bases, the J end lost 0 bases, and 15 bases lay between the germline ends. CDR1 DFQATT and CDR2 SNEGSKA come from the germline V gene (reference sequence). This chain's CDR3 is CSAKDSVAATNEKLFF. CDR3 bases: TGCAGTGCTAAAGATTCAGTGGCCGCAACTAATGAAAAACTGTTTTTT.

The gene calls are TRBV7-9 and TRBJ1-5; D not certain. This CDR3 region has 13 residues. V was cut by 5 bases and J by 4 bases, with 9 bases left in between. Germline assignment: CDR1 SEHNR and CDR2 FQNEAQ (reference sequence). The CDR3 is CASSHLGNQPQHF. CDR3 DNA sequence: TGTGCCAGCAGCCACTTGGGGAATCAGCCCCAGCATTTT.

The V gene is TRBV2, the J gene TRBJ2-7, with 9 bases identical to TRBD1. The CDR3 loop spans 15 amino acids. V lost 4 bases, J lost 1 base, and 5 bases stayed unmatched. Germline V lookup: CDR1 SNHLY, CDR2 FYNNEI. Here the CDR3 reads CASSASTGGSYEQYF. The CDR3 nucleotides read TGTGCCAGCAGTGCGTCGACAGGGGGTTCCTACGAGCAGTACTTC. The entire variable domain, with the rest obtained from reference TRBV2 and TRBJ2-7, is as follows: EPEVTQTPSHQVTQMGQEVILRCVPISNHLYFYWYRQILGQKVEFLVSFYNNEISEKSEIFDDQFSVERPDGSNFTLKIRSTKLEDSAMYFCASSASTGGSYEQYFGPGTRLTVT.

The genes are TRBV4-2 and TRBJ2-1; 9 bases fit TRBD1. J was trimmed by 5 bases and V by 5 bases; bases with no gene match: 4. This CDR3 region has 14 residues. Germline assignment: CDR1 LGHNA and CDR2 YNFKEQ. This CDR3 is CASSGDRVDNEQFF. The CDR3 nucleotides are TGTGCCAGCAGCGGGGACAGGGTAGACAATGAGCAGTTCTTC.